A single sample gave rise to the 26 T cell receptor beta chains below, sequenced in a study of cytomegalovirus exposure and HLA in healthy donors. The PCR employed 60 Vbeta primers together with 13 Jbeta primers. Sequencing used immunoSEQ multiplex PCR; TCRdb keeps in-frame clones, though not all of them. The table lists approximately 160,000 clones, roughly 78% of them singletons, with 1% in the top ten. The sequenced sample was PBMCs. The receptors derive from a woman between 45 and 60 years old in good health and CMV-seropositive.

The chain couples TRBV5-1 to TRBJ1-3; D remains unclear. Between the trimmed V and J ends, which lost 0 bases and 0 bases, there was a span of 7 bases. Germline CDR1 is SGHRS and CDR2 is YFSETQ. CDR3 length equals 15 residues. The DNA of the CDR3 is TGCGCCAGCAGCTTGGATGGGAGCTCTGGAAACACCATATATTTT. This sequence encodes CASSLDGSSGNTIYF.

This chain uses TRBV18 with TRBJ2-1, with 13 bases that match TRBD2. CDR3 length: 19 amino acids. Trimming at V came to 1 base and at J to 4 bases, leaving 10 bases not matched to a gene. CDR1 is KGHSH and CDR2 is LQKENI in the germline V gene. In DNA form, the CDR3 reads TGTGCCAGCTCACCACAACGGACTAGCGGGAGACTGACTTACAATGAGCAGTTCTTC. Its translation is CASSPQRTSGRLTYNEQFF.

This clone showed up just once. The CDR3 nucleotides are TGTGCCAGCAGCTTGGCGGCGGGAGTCTTCGAGACCCAGTACTTC. It yields the protein CASSLAAGVFETQYF. This chain links TRBV11-2 with TRBJ2-5; 7 positions match TRBD2. CDR1 and CDR2 from the germline V gene are SGHAT and FQNNGV. This CDR3 has 15 residues. J was trimmed by 5 bases and V by 3 bases; bases with no gene match: 9. Full variable domain (rest looked up from reference TRBV11-2 and TRBJ2-5): EAGVAQSPRYKIIEKRQSVAFWCNPISGHATLYWYQQILGQGPKLLIQFQNNGVVDDSQLPKDRFSAERLKGVDSTLKIQPAKLEDSAVYLCASSLAAGVFETQYFGPGTRLLVL.

The rearrangement links TRBV9 to TRBJ2-1; D is unresolved. V was cut by 0 bases and J by 2 bases, with 12 bases left in between. This CDR3 is 16 amino acids long. Germline CDR1 and CDR2: SGDLS and YYNGEE. The CDR3 bases are TGTGCCAGCAGCGTAGTTGAGGCGGATCCCTACAATGAGCAGTTCTTC. Encoded protein: CASSVVEADPYNEQFF.

This chain joins TRBV6-5 and TRBJ2-7; 8 bases are a match to TRBD2. V dropped 2 bases and J dropped 3; count of bases not matched to a gene: 6. CDR3 length: 15 residues. CDR1 is MNHEY, CDR2 SVGAGI, per germline. CDR3 sequence reads: CASSYGPSGYYEQYF. CDR3 DNA sequence: TGTGCCAGCAGTTACGGGCCTAGCGGGTACTACGAGCAGTACTTC.

As for this clone: Here the CDR3 omits its conserved ending phenylalanine or tryptophan, so a read error is the likely source. The DNA is omitted, as the CDR3 cannot be located on it reliably, and the CDR3 follows TCRdb's listing. V is TRBV7-9 and J is TRBJ1-2; the table calls TRBD1, which could not be checked here. Germline V gene lookup returns CDR1 SEHNR and CDR2 FQNEAQ (reference sequence). The CDR3 comprises 11 residues, both ends counted. CDR3 amino acids: CSSSLSEGQGV.

This chain joins TRBV19 and TRBJ2-3; 9 nucleotides agree with TRBD1. J gave up 7 bases and V 2 bases, and 13 bases lay outside the gene matches. Germline CDR1 reads LNHDA; CDR2 reads SQIVND (reference sequence). The CDR3 length is 17 residues. CDR3 sequence: CASSIIRWTGEKYTQYF. The DNA for the CDR3 is TGTGCCAGTAGTATAATCCGTTGGACAGGGGAGAAATATACGCAGTATTTT.

J is TRBJ2-3 and V is TRBV7-2; possibly TRBD1 for D (6 bases). V was pared by 1 base and J by 0 bases, with 11 bases between. The CDR3 length is 16 residues. CDR1 and CDR2 (germline): SGHTA, FQGNSA. The CDR3 sequence is CASSLGPRGSTDTQYF. The CDR3 DNA follows: TGTGCCAGCAGCTTAGGTCCTAGGGGGAGCACAGATACGCAGTATTTT.

The chain is built from TRBV27 and TRBJ1-2; 10 bases are shared with TRBD1. The trim removed 2 bases at V and 4 bases at J, leaving 7 bases unmatched. CDR1 is MNHEY, CDR2 SMNVEV, per germline (reference sequence). The CDR3 contains 16 residues. CDR3 sequence reads: CASSLRPGQGIYGYTF. Written as DNA, the CDR3 is TGTGCCAGCAGTTTACGCCCGGGACAGGGGATCTATGGCTACACCTTC.

The chain joins TRBV27 to TRBJ2-3; tentative D call: TRBD2 (6 bases). The CDR3 is 15 residues long. CDR1 and CDR2 from the germline V gene are MNHEY and SMNVEV (reference sequence). The V end lost 5 bases, the J end lost 2 bases, and 14 bases lay between the germline ends. Written as DNA, the CDR3 is TGTGCCAGCAGTCCGGTGACTAGGTTCACAGATACGCAGTATTTT. This gives the protein CASSPVTRFTDTQYF.

This chain uses TRBV11-3 with TRBJ2-2; D perhaps matches TRBD1 (6 bases). The CDR3 has 13 residues. Germline loops: CDR1 SGHNT, CDR2 YENEEA. V dropped 7 bases and J dropped 5 bases, with 11 bases sitting between them. As DNA, the CDR3 is TGTGCCAGCACCGCGAGGGGGACCGGGGAGCTGTTTTTT. Translated, it gives CASTARGTGELFF.

The chain combines TRBV7-2 with TRBJ2-5; D unclear. CDR1 and CDR2 from the germline V gene are SGHTA and FQGNSA. The CDR3 length is 14 residues. V lost 4 bases and J 1 base, leaving 10 bases between the germline ends. The CDR3 DNA is TGTGCCAGCAGCTATGCAGGCACCCAAGAGACCCAGTACTTC. The encoded protein is CASSYAGTQETQYF.

CDR3 sequence reads: CASKQEGYTVNTEAFF. The CDR3 coding sequence is TGTGCCAGCAAACAGGAAGGGTATACCGTGAACACTGAAGCTTTCTTT. The rearrangement links TRBV27 to TRBJ1-1; D may be TRBD1 (5 bases). Trimming stripped 7 bases from V and 0 bases from J, with 18 bases between. Per germline, CDR1 MNHEY and CDR2 SMNVEV (reference sequence). The CDR3 sequence is 16 residues long.

The genes are TRBV2 and TRBJ2-3; 7 bases map to TRBD1. The CDR3 extends over 15 amino acids. J was trimmed by 4 bases and V by 7 bases; bases with no gene match: 11. The germline CDR1 and CDR2 sequences are SNHLY and FYNNEI. CDR3 DNA: TGTGCCAGCAAAGTAGTTAGGGGGCGCGCAGATACGCAGTATTTT. This codes for CASKVVRGRADTQYF. Complete variable domain (other parts from reference TRBV2 and TRBJ2-3): EPEVTQTPSHQVTQMGQEVILRCVPISNHLYFYWYRQILGQKVEFLVSFYNNEISEKSEIFDDQFSVERPDGSNFTLKIRSTKLEDSAMYFCASKVVRGRADTQYFGPGTRLTVL.

Only one count was recorded for this clone. The chain uses TRBV27 and TRBJ2-1; D perhaps matches TRBD2 (6 bases). The length of the CDR3 is 16 residues. Trimming removed 5 bases from V and 3 bases from J, with 17 bases in between. The V gene's germline CDR1 is MNHEY and CDR2 SMNVEV (reference sequence). The CDR3 spells CASSPAWGVGYNEQFF. For the CDR3, the DNA is TGTGCCAGCAGTCCGGCGTGGGGGGTAGGCTACAATGAGCAGTTCTTC.

V gene TRBV6-1 combines with J gene TRBJ2-1; 12 nucleotides align to TRBD2. Germline CDR1 is MNHNS and CDR2 is SASEGT. J gave up 9 bases and V 4 bases, and 7 bases lay outside the gene matches. CDR3 length: 15 residues. Here the CDR3 DNA reads TGTGCCAGCAGTGTCGCTAGCGGGGGGGCTGGTGAGCAGTTCTTC. Amino acid sequence: CASSVASGGAGEQFF.

About this clone: The sample has other DNA sequences that encode this CDR3 too. The chain couples TRBV4-2 to TRBJ2-5, with 13 bases aligning to TRBD2. The junction had 13 bases not matched to a gene; V was cut back by 4 bases and J by 5 bases. Germline CDR1 reads LGHNA; CDR2 reads YNFKEQ. This CDR3 comprises 18 residues. As DNA, the CDR3 is TGTGCCAGCAGCCCCCGGAGGACTAGCGGGGGTGCAGAGGAGACCCAGTACTTC. The encoded protein is CASSPRRTSGGAEETQYF.

The rearrangement uses TRBV11-2 and TRBJ1-6; D gene ambiguous. From germline, CDR1 is SGHAT and CDR2 FQNNGV. Trimming removed 4 bases from V and 10 bases from J, with 11 bases in between. The CDR3 is 13 residues long. DNA for the CDR3: TGTGCCAGCAGCTCCCCGGTGTTATCACCCCTCCACTTT. Translating it yields CASSSPVLSPLHF.

V gene TRBV12-5 combines with J gene TRBJ2-2; possible D gene TRBD1, 5 bases. The V end lost 1 base, the J end lost 4 bases, and 10 bases lay between the germline ends. Germline V gene lookup returns CDR1 LGHNT and CDR2 FRNRAP. The CDR3 has 15 amino acids. The CDR3 DNA reads TGTGCTAGTGGTTTGGGACAGCCGTTCACCGGGGAGCTGTTTTTT. Protein: CASGLGQPFTGELFF.

This clone was counted only a few times. The CDR3 bases are TGTGCCAGCAGCAATAGGACTTTCTCTGGAAACACCATATATTTT. Amino acid sequence: CASSNRTFSGNTIYF. The rearrangement joins TRBV7-4 to TRBJ1-3; D not resolved. V was clipped by 5 bases and J by 0 bases, with 11 bases between them. This CDR3 spans 15 amino acids. CDR1 is SGHVT, CDR2 SQSDAQ, per germline.

This chain links TRBV28 with TRBJ2-3; tentative D call: TRBD1 (5 bases). Germline V gives CDR1 MDHEN, CDR2 SYDVKM. V shed 5 bases and J shed 0 bases, with 9 bases lying between them. The length of the CDR3 is 14 residues. The CDR3 protein is CASSGHTSTDTQYF. The CDR3, as DNA: TGTGCCAGCAGTGGACATACTAGCACAGATACGCAGTATTTT.

The rearrangement uses TRBV11-3 and TRBJ2-1; the match to TRBD1 covers 7 bases. This CDR3 is built from 15 residues. V trimming: 5 bases; J trimming: 6 bases; junction bases outside the gene matches: 10. Germline assignment: CDR1 SGHNT and CDR2 YENEEA. The CDR3: CASSPDRTGLNEQFF. The CDR3 DNA reads TGTGCCAGCAGCCCGGACAGGACGGGGCTCAATGAGCAGTTCTTC.

This chain joins TRBV7-9 and TRBJ2-2, with D possibly matching TRBD1 (7 bases). The CDR3 is 16 amino acids. The V gene lost 5 bases and the J gene lost 1 base, with 14 bases spanning the gap. CDR1 is SEHNR, CDR2 FQNEAQ, per germline (reference sequence). The CDR3 sequence: CASSRQGGLNTGELFF. The CDR3, as DNA: TGTGCCAGCAGCCGCCAGGGGGGTCTGAACACCGGGGAGCTGTTTTTT. The full variable domain, completed using reference TRBV7-9 and TRBJ2-2, is DTGVSQNPRHKITKRGQNVTFRCDPISEHNRLYWYRQTLGQGPEFLTYFQNEAQLEKSRLLSDRFSAERPKGSFSTLEIQRTEQGDSAMYLCASSRQGGLNTGELFFGEGSRLTVL.

This chain links TRBV5-1 with TRBJ2-7; 7 bases are shared with TRBD1. Germline V gene sequence: CDR1 SGHRS, CDR2 YFSETQ. With 2 bases clipped from V and 6 bases from J, the junction kept 11 bases outside the gene matches. The CDR3 runs to 15 residues. CDR3 sequence (DNA): TGCGCCAGCAGCTTCCTTAACCCCGGGACAGCCGAGCAGTACTTC. It translates to CASSFLNPGTAEQYF. Full variable domain (remainder filled in from reference TRBV5-1 and TRBJ2-7): KAGVTQTPRYLIKTRGQQVTLSCSPISGHRSVSWYQQTPGQGLQFLFEYFSETQRNKGNFPGRFSGRQFSNSRSEMNVSTLELGDSALYLCASSFLNPGTAEQYFGPGTRLTVT.

The chain joins TRBV2 to TRBJ1-1, with D tentatively TRBD1 (6 bases). Germline V gene data show CDR1 as SNHLY and CDR2 as FYNNEI. The CDR3 loop spans 14 amino acids. V dropped 7 bases and J dropped 6 bases, with 18 bases sitting between them. CDR3 in DNA: TGTGCCAGCAACAGAATACAGGGTTCGTCTGAAGCTTTCTTT. Its translation: CASNRIQGSSEAFF.

This clone has more than one count but fewer than ten. The rearrangement uses TRBV2 and TRBJ2-1; D perhaps matches TRBD1 (5 bases). V was trimmed by 9 bases and J by 7 bases, leaving 7 bases between them. The CDR3 covers 10 residues. The germline gives CDR1 SNHLY, CDR2 FYNNEI. The CDR3 DNA is TGTGCCAGGGGGCCAAATGAGCAGTTCTTC. Protein product: CARGPNEQFF.